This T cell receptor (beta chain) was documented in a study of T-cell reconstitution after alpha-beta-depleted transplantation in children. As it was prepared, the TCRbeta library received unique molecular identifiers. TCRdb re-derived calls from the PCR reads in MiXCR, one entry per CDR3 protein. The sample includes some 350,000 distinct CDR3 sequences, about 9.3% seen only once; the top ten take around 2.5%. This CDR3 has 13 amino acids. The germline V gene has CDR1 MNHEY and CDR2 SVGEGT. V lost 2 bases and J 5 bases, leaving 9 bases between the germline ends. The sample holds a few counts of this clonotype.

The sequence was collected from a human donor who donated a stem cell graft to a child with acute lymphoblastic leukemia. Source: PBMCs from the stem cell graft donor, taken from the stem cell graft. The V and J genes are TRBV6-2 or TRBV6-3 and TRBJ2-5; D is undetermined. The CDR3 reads CASSYDFSETQYF. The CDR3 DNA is TGTGCCAGCAGTTACGACTTTTCGGAGACCCAGTACTTC.